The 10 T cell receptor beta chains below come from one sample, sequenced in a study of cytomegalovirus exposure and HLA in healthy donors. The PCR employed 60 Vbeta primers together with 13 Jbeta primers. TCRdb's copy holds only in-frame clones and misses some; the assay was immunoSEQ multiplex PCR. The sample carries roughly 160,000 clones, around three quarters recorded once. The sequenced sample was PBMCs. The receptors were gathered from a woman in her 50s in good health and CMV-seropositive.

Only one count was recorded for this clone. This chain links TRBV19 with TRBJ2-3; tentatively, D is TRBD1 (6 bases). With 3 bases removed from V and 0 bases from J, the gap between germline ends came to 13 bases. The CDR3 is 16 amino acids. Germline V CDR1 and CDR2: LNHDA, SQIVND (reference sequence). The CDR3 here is CASSITGTPSTDTQYF. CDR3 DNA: TGTGCCAGTAGTATTACAGGGACCCCTAGCACAGATACGCAGTATTTT.

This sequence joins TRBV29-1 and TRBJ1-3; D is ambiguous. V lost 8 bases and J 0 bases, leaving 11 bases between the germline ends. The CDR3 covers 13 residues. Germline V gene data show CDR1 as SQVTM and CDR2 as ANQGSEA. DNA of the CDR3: TGCAGCTTCACACAGAGCTCTGGAAACACCATATATTTT. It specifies CSFTQSSGNTIYF.

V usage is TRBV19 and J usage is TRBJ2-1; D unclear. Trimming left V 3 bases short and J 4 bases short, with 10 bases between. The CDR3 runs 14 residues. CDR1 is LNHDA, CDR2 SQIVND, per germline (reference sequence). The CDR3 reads CASSIVAGYNEQFF. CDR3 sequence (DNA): TGTGCCAGTAGTATTGTGGCCGGGTACAATGAGCAGTTCTTC.

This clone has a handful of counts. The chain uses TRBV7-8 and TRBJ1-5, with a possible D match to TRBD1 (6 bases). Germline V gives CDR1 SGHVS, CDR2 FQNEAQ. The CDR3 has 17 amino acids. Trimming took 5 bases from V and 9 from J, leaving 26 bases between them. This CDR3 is CASSPSRGTPGLRPQHF. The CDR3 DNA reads TGTGCCAGCAGCCCCTCCCGAGGGACACCCGGCCTCAGGCCCCAGCATTTT.

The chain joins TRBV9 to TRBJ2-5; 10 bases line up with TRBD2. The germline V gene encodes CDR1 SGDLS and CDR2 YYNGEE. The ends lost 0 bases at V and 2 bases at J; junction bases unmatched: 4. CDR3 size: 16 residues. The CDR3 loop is CASSVGTSGLQETQYF. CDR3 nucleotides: TGTGCCAGCAGCGTAGGGACTAGCGGATTGCAAGAGACCCAGTACTTC.

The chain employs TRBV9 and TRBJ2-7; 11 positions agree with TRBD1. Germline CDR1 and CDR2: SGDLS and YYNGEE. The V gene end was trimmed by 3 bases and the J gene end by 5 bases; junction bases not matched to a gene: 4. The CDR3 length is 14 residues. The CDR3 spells CASSAGQGADEQYF. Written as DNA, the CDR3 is TGTGCCAGCAGCGCAGGACAGGGGGCCGACGAGCAGTACTTC.

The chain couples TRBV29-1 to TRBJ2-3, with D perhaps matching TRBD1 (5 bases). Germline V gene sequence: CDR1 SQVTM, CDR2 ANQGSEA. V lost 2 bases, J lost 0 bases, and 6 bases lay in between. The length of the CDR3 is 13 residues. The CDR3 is CSVEQGSTDTQYF. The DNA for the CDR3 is TGCAGCGTTGAACAGGGAAGCACAGATACGCAGTATTTT.

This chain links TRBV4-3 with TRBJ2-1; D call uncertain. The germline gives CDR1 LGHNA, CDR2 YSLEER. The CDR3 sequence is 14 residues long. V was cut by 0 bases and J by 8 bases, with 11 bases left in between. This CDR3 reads CASSQDRVMYEQFF. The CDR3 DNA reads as TGCGCCAGCAGCCAAGATCGGGTTATGTATGAGCAGTTCTTC.

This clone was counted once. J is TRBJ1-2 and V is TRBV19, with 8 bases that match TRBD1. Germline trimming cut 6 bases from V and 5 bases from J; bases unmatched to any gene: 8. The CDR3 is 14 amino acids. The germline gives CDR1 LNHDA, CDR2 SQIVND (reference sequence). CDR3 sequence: CASSLGQGVYGYTF. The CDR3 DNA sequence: TGTGCCAGTAGCCTCGGACAGGGCGTTTATGGCTACACCTTC.

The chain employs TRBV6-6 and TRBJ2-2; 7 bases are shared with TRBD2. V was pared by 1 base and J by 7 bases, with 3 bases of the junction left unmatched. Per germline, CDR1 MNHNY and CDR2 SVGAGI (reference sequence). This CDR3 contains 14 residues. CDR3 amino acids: CASSYWGGNGELFF. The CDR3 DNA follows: TGTGCCAGCAGTTACTGGGGGGGGAACGGGGAGCTGTTTTTT.